This T cell receptor beta chain is drawn from a study of Ad26.COV2.S vaccination and SARS-CoV-2 variants. Regarding treatment: around 19 received Ad26.COV2.S at low or high dose, single or two shots; about five received placebo; per-sample allocation not given. Sampling occurred on day 63 after the first vaccine or placebo injection. Some clones are missing from TCRdb's copy, which holds only in-frame ones; the method was immunoSEQ multiplex PCR. The repertoire holds almost 400,000 clones, with 89% as singletons. The CDR3 runs to 14 residues. V lost 2 bases, J lost 11 bases, and 15 bases lay in between.

The clonotype originates from a person between 18 and 65 years old who received the Ad26.COV2.S COVID-19 vaccine or a placebo. The chain recombines TRBV23-1 with TRBJ1-4, with no clear D. TRBV23-1 qualifies as an ORF whose function is uncertain. This material consisted of peripheral blood, taken in a trial of Ad26.COV2.S vaccine versus placebo. CDR3 in amino acids: CASSQRQDRLKLFF. The DNA for the CDR3 is TGCGCCAGCAGTCAAAGGCAGGATCGGTTGAAACTGTTTTTT.